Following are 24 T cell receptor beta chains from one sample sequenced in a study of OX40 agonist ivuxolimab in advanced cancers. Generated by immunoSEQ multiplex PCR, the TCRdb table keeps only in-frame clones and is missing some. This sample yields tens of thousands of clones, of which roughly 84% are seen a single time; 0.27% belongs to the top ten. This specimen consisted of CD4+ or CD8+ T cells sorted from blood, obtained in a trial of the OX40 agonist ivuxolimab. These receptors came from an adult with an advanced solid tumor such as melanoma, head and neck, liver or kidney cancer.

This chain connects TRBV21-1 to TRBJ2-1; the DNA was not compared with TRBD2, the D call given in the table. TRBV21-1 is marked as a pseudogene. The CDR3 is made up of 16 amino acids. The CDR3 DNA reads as TGTGCCAGCAGCCCCCGGGTAGGACTAGCGGGAGGGTCAAGGTTCTTC. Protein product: CASSPRVGLAGGSRFF.

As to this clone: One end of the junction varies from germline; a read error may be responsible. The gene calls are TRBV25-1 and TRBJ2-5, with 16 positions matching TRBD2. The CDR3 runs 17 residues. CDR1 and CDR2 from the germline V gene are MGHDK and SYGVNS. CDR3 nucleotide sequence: TGTGCCAGCAGTGAATTGGGGACTAGCGGGAGGGAAGAGGCCCAGTACTTC. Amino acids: CASSELGTSGREEAQYF.

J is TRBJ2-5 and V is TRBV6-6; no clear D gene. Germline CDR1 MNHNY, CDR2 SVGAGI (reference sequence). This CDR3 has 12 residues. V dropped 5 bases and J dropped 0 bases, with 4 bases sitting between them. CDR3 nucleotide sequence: TGTGCCAGCAGTATGTACCAAGAGACCCAGTACTTC. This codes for CASSMYQETQYF.

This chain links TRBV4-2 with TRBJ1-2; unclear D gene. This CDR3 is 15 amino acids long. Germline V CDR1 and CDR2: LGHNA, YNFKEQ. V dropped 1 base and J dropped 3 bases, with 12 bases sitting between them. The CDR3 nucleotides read TGTGCCAGCAGCCAAGGAACCGGGATTGACTATGGCTACACCTTC. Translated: CASSQGTGIDYGYTF.

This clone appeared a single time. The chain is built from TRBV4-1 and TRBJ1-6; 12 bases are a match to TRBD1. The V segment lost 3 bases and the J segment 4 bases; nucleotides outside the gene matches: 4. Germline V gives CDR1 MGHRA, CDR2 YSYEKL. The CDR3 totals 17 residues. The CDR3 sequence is CASSQGTGGTYNSPLHF. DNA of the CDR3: TGCGCCAGCAGCCAGGGGACAGGGGGCACGTATAATTCACCCCTCCACTTT.

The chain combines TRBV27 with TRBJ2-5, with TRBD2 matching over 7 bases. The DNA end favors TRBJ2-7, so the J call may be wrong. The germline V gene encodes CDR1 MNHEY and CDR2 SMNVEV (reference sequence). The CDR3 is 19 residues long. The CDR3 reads CASSSQSLWFAGATYEQYF. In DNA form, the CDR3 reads TGTGCCAGCAGTTCACAGTCCCTGTGGTTTGCGGGAGCGACCTACGAGCAGTACTTC.

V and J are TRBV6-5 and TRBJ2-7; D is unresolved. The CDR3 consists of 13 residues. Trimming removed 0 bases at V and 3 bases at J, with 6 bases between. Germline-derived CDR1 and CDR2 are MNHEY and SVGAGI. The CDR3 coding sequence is TGTGCCAGCAGTTACTCCCACAGCTACGAGCAGTACTTC. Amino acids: CASSYSHSYEQYF.

The CDR3 here is CASSFRGVNGGMGTGELFF. CDR3 nucleotides: TGTGCCAGCAGCTTCAGGGGAGTGAATGGCGGGATGGGCACCGGGGAGCTGTTTTTT. This chain connects TRBV11-2 to TRBJ2-2; possibly TRBD1 or TRBD2 for D (6 bases each). Trimming took 3 bases from V and 4 from J, leaving 24 bases between them. Looked up from germline, CDR1 is SGHAT and CDR2 is FQNNGV. The CDR3 contains 19 residues.

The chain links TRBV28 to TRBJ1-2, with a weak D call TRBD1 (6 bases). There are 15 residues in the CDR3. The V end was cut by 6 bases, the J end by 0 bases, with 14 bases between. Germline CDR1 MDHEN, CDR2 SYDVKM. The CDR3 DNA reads TGTGCCAGCAGCCTTCCGGGACATCCTAACTATGGCTACACCTTC. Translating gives CASSLPGHPNYGYTF.

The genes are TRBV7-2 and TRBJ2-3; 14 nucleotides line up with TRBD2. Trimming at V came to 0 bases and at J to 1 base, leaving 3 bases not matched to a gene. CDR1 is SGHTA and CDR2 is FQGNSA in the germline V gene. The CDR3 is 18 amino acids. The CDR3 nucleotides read TGTGCCAGCAGCTTAGCTCCGGGACTAGCGGGGGGCACAGATACGCAGTATTTT. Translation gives CASSLAPGLAGGTDTQYF.

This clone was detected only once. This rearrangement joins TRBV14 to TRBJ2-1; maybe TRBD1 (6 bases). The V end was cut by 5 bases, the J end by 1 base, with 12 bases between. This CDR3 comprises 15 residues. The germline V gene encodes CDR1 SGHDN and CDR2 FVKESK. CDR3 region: CASSELQGSYNEQFF. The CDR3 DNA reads TGTGCCAGCAGCGAATTACAGGGTTCCTACAATGAGCAGTTCTTC.

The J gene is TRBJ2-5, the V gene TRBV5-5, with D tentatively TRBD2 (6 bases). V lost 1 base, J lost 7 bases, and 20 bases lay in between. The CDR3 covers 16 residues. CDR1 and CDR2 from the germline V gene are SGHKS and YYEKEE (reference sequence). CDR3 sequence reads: CASSLSVGGMGGTQYF. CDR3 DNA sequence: TGTGCCAGCAGCTTGAGCGTCGGCGGGATGGGAGGGACCCAGTACTTC. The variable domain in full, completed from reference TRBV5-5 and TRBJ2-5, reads DAGVTQSPTHLIKTRGQQVTLRCSPISGHKSVSWYQQVLGQGPQFIFQYYEKEERGRGNFPDRFSARQFPNYSSELNVNALLLGDSALYLCASSLSVGGMGGTQYFGPGTRLLVL.

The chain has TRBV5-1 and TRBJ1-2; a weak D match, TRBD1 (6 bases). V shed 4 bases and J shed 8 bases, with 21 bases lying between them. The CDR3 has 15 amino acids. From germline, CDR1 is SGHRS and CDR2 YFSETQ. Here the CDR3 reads CASSPGGRGLYGYTF. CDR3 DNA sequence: TGCGCCAGCAGCCCTGGGGGCAGGGGTTTGTACGGCTACACCTTC.

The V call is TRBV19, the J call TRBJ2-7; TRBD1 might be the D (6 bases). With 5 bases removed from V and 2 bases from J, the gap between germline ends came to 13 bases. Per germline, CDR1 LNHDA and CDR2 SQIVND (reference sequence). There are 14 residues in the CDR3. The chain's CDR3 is CASSLQGGTYEQYF. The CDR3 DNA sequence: TGTGCCAGTAGTTTACAGGGTGGAACCTACGAGCAGTACTTC. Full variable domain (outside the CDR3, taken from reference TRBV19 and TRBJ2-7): DGGITQSPKYLFRKEGQNVTLSCEQNLNHDAMYWYRQDPGQGLRLIYYSQIVNDFQKGDIAEGYSVSREKKESFPLTVTSAQKNPTAFYLCASSLQGGTYEQYFGPGTRLTVT.

The CDR3 sequence is CASSLDFGTASTDTQYF. In DNA, the CDR3 is TGCGCCAGCAGCTTGGATTTTGGGACAGCTAGCACAGATACGCAGTATTTT. The chain recombines TRBV5-1 with TRBJ2-3; 7 nucleotides line up with TRBD1. With V trimmed by 0 bases and J by 0 bases, 7 bases remained unmatched. CDR1 and CDR2 (germline): SGHRS, YFSETQ. The CDR3 has 17 amino acids. Full variable domain (rest looked up from reference TRBV5-1 and TRBJ2-3): KAGVTQTPRYLIKTRGQQVTLSCSPISGHRSVSWYQQTPGQGLQFLFEYFSETQRNKGNFPGRFSGRQFSNSRSEMNVSTLELGDSALYLCASSLDFGTASTDTQYFGPGTRLTVL.

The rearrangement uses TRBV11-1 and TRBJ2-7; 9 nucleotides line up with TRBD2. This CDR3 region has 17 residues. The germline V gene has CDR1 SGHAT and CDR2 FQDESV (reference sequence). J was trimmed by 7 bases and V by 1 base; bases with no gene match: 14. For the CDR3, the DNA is TGTGCCAGCAGCTTAGGGCTAGCGGGATACCTTCCGGGAGAGCAGTACTTC. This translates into CASSLGLAGYLPGEQYF. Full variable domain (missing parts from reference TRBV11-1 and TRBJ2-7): EAEVAQSPRYKITEKSQAVAFWCDPISGHATLYWYRQILGQGPELLVQFQDESVVDDSQLPKDRFSAERLKGVDSTLKIQPAELGDSAMYLCASSLGLAGYLPGEQYFGPGTRLTVT.

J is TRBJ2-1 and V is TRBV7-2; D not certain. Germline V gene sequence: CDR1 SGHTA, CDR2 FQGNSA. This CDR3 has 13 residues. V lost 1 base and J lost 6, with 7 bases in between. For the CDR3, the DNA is TGTGCCAGCAGCTTAGTCAGCGCCAATGAGCAGTTCTTC. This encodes CASSLVSANEQFF.

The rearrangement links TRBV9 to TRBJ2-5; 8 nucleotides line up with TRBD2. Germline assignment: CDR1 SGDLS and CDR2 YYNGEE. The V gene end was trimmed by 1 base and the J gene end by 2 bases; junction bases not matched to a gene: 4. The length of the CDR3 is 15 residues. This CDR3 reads CASSVLSGKQETQYF. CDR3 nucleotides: TGTGCCAGCAGCGTACTTAGCGGGAAACAAGAGACCCAGTACTTC.

The CDR3 region has the DNA TGTGCCAGCTCAAGGTCGTTAGAGACCCAGTACTTC. Its protein is CASSRSLETQYF. The rearrangement links TRBV18 to TRBJ2-5; D gene unclear. Trimming stripped 5 bases from V and 4 bases from J, with 8 bases between. This CDR3 spans 12 amino acids. In germline, CDR1 is KGHSH, CDR2 LQKENI.

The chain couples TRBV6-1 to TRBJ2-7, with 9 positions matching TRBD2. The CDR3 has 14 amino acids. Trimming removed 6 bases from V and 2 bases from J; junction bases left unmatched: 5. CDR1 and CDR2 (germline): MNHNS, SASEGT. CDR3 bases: TGTGCCAGCAGCCCGGCGGGGGGGCCCTACGAGCAGTACTTC. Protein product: CASSPAGGPYEQYF.

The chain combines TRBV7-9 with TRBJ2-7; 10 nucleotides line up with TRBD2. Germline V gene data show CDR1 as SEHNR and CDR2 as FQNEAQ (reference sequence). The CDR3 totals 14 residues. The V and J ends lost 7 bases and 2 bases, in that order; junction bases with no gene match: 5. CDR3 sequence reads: CASKTSGTTYEQYF. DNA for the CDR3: TGTGCCAGCAAAACTAGCGGGACTACCTACGAGCAGTACTTC.

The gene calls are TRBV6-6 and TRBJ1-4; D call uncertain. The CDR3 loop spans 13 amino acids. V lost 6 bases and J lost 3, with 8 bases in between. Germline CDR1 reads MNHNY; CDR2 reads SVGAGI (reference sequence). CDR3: CASRTGPNEKLFF. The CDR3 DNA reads TGTGCCAGCAGAACCGGACCTAATGAAAAACTGTTTTTT.

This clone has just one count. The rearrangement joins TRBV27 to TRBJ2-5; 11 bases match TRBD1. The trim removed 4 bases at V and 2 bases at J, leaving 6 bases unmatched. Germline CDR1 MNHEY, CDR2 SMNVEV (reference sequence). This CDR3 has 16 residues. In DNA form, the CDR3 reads TGTGCCAGCAGTTCCCCGGGACAGGGGGAACAAGAGACCCAGTACTTC. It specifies CASSSPGQGEQETQYF.

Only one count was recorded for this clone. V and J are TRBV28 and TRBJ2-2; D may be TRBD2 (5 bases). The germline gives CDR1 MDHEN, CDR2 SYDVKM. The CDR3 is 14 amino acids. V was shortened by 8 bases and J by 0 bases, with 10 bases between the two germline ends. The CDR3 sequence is CASDTGTNTGELFF. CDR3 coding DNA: TGTGCCAGCGACACGGGAACGAACACCGGGGAGCTGTTTTTT.